The T cell receptor (beta chain) under discussion was sequenced for a study of graft-versus-host responses after intestinal transplantation. A word on this clone: Its antigen is unidentified.

General study points: There was an association between peak levels of circulating GvH clones and early post-transplant HvG declines. High graft-versus-host to host-versus-graft clonal ratios were seen in allografts of patients with graft-donor T cell macrochimerism.

Germline CDR1 reads SGHDN; CDR2 reads FVKESK. V lost 4 bases to trimming and J lost 4 bases; unmatched junction nucleotides: 12. The CDR3 sequence is 16 residues long. The data were produced by immunoSEQ multiplex PCR, yet TCRdb's version contains in-frame clones alone and is incomplete. In the table there are around 110,000 clones, over 75% of which are singletons. This chain joins TRBV14 and TRBJ1-1; 7 bases are a match to TRBD1. This TCR was sampled from a human donor who received an intestinal transplant. The sequencing here drew on unstimulated CD4+ T cells sorted from spleen or lymph node cells, taken before intestinal transplant. This CDR3 reads CASSRRQGFATTEAFF. CDR3 coding DNA: TGTGCCAGCAGCCGTCGACAGGGTTTTGCTACCACTGAAGCTTTCTTT.